The rows below give T cell receptor beta chains drawn from one sample of a study of blood T cells in healthy people across ages. TCRdb used MiXCR to reprocess the 5' RACE reads, holding one entry per CDR3 protein. The profile shows about 940,000 distinct CDR3 sequences, roughly 43% of them singletons. The sequencing sample was made of blood. Every receptor here comes from a man aged 25 to 40 in good health. Each CDR3 is given with its conserved first and last residue. Each record gives: clone size, D gene, V gene, CDR3 length, J gene, CDR3 protein, CDR3 DNA. The D gene is left open where the match is weak. Clone size is stated in some rows and not others, as once, few, many or a class when expanded.

clone_size: NA
d_call: NA
v_call: TRBV20-1
cdr3_length: 16
j_call: TRBJ1-1
cdr3_aa: CSARATGRTLNTEAFF
cdr3_nt: TGCAGTGCTAGAGCCACCGGGCGGACCCTGAACACTGAAGCTTTCTTT

clone_size: many
d_call: TRBD2
v_call: TRBV4-3
cdr3_length: 16
j_call: TRBJ2-7
cdr3_aa: CASSQDSSGITYEQYF
cdr3_nt: TGCGCCAGCAGCCAAGACTCTAGCGGGATTACTTACGAGCAGTACTTC

clone_size: NA
d_call: NA
v_call: TRBV9
cdr3_length: 15
j_call: TRBJ2-7
cdr3_aa: CASSVGQASNYEQYF
cdr3_nt: TGTGCCAGCAGCGTAGGGCAAGCCTCCAACTACGAGCAGTACTTC

clone_size: NA
d_call: NA
v_call: TRBV4-1
cdr3_length: 14
j_call: TRBJ1-1
cdr3_aa: CASSQDGRPAEAFF
cdr3_nt: TGCGCCAGCAGCCAAGACGGCAGGCCGGCTGAAGCTTTCTTT

clone_size: NA
d_call: NA
v_call: TRBV20-1
cdr3_length: 13
j_call: TRBJ1-1
cdr3_aa: CSAKRGGNTEAFF
cdr3_nt: TGCAGTGCTAAGAGGGGGGGGAACACTGAAGCTTTCTTT

clone_size: NA
d_call: NA
v_call: TRBV20-1
cdr3_length: 15
j_call: TRBJ2-5
cdr3_aa: CSARAGPSPYNEQYF
cdr3_nt: TGCAGTGCTAGAGCTGGCCCCTCCCCCTACAATGAGCAGTACTTC

clone_size: few
d_call: NA
v_call: TRBV12-3/TRBV12-4
cdr3_length: 15
j_call: TRBJ2-3
cdr3_aa: CASSLGLGKSDTQYF
cdr3_nt: TGTGCCAGCAGTTTAGGACTCGGAAAGTCGGATACGCAGTATTTT

clone_size: NA
d_call: NA
v_call: TRBV14
cdr3_length: 16
j_call: TRBJ2-1
cdr3_aa: CASSQDYGGLSNEQFF
cdr3_nt: TGTGCCAGCAGCCAAGACTACGGGGGGCTATCGAATGAGCAGTTCTTC

clone_size: NA
d_call: TRBD1
v_call: TRBV12-3/TRBV12-4
cdr3_length: 15
j_call: TRBJ1-1
cdr3_aa: CASSLSQGAWTEAFF
cdr3_nt: TGTGCCAGCAGTTTATCACAGGGGGCCTGGACTGAAGCTTTCTTT

clone_size: NA
d_call: NA
v_call: TRBV28
cdr3_length: 15
j_call: TRBJ1-5
cdr3_aa: CASSLAVTSNQPQHF
cdr3_nt: TGTGCCAGCAGTTTAGCGGTTACTAGCAATCAGCCCCAGCATTTT

clone_size: NA
d_call: TRBD2
v_call: TRBV2
cdr3_length: 19
j_call: TRBJ2-5
cdr3_aa: CASTLGLAGSPRLKETQYF
cdr3_nt: TGTGCCAGCACCTTAGGACTAGCGGGGAGCCCCCGGCTTAAAGAGACCCAGTACTTC

clone_size: NA
d_call: NA
v_call: TRBV6-2/TRBV6-3
cdr3_length: 14
j_call: TRBJ2-1
cdr3_aa: CASRGHTSYNEQFF
cdr3_nt: TGTGCCAGCAGGGGACATACCTCCTACAATGAGCAGTTCTTC

clone_size: many
d_call: NA
v_call: TRBV12-3/TRBV12-4
cdr3_length: 13
j_call: TRBJ2-7
cdr3_aa: CASSLPGPYEQYF
cdr3_nt: TGTGCCAGCAGTTTACCAGGTCCCTACGAGCAGTACTTC

clone_size: NA
d_call: NA
v_call: TRBV11-3
cdr3_length: 11
j_call: TRBJ2-7
cdr3_aa: CASSVQYEQYF
cdr3_nt: TGTGCCAGCAGCGTTCAATACGAGCAGTACTTC

clone_size: NA
d_call: TRBD1
v_call: TRBV4-1
cdr3_length: 14
j_call: TRBJ2-1
cdr3_aa: CASSRGQGNNGQFF
cdr3_nt: TGCGCCAGCAGCCGCGGACAGGGGAACAATGGGCAGTTCTTC

clone_size: NA
d_call: NA
v_call: TRBV27
cdr3_length: 16
j_call: TRBJ2-1
cdr3_aa: CASSLGRAATFDEQFF
cdr3_nt: TGTGCCAGCAGTTTAGGTAGGGCAGCGACCTTCGATGAGCAGTTCTTC

clone_size: NA
d_call: TRBD2
v_call: TRBV9
cdr3_length: 17
j_call: TRBJ2-2
cdr3_aa: CASSDPGTSGTTGELFF
cdr3_nt: TGTGCCAGCAGCGACCCAGGGACTAGCGGGACCACCGGGGAGCTGTTTTTT

clone_size: NA
d_call: NA
v_call: TRBV5-1
cdr3_length: 14
j_call: TRBJ1-4
cdr3_aa: CASSLAGIGEKLFF
cdr3_nt: TGCGCCAGCAGCTTGGCAGGGATCGGAGAAAAACTGTTTTTT

clone_size: NA
d_call: TRBD1
v_call: TRBV6-5
cdr3_length: 16
j_call: TRBJ1-1
cdr3_aa: CASSSGTGYLNTEAFF
cdr3_nt: TGTGCCAGCAGTTCCGGGACAGGGTACCTAAACACTGAAGCTTTCTTT

clone_size: NA
d_call: NA
v_call: TRBV7-9
cdr3_length: 18
j_call: TRBJ1-2
cdr3_aa: CASSYVGGTRGQLYGYTF
cdr3_nt: TGTGCCAGCAGTTATGTTGGCGGGACAAGAGGACAACTCTATGGCTACACCTTC

clone_size: NA
d_call: TRBD2
v_call: TRBV29-1
cdr3_length: 15
j_call: TRBJ2-1
cdr3_aa: CSVDSGRAVYNEQFF
cdr3_nt: TGCAGCGTTGATAGCGGGAGGGCCGTTTACAATGAGCAGTTCTTC

clone_size: few
d_call: NA
v_call: TRBV5-1
cdr3_length: 16
j_call: TRBJ1-4
cdr3_aa: CASSLGKSSTNEKLFF
cdr3_nt: TGCGCCAGCAGCTTGGGCAAGTCCTCAACTAATGAAAAACTGTTTTTT

clone_size: NA
d_call: TRBD1
v_call: TRBV7-2
cdr3_length: 15
j_call: TRBJ1-6
cdr3_aa: CASSLAEGARSPLHF
cdr3_nt: TGTGCCAGCAGCTTAGCGGAGGGGGCGCGTTCACCCCTCCACTTT

clone_size: few
d_call: TRBD1
v_call: TRBV29-1
cdr3_length: 14
j_call: TRBJ2-7
cdr3_aa: CSVEGDRGPREQYF
cdr3_nt: TGCAGCGTTGAAGGCGACAGGGGTCCCCGCGAGCAGTACTTC

clone_size: NA
d_call: NA
v_call: TRBV2
cdr3_length: 13
j_call: TRBJ2-5
cdr3_aa: CASSDEVRETQYF
cdr3_nt: TGTGCCAGCAGTGACGAGGTTAGGGAGACCCAGTACTTC

clone_size: NA
d_call: NA
v_call: TRBV7-9
cdr3_length: 16
j_call: TRBJ1-6
cdr3_aa: CASSLEDSRGNSPLHF
cdr3_nt: TGTGCCAGCAGCTTAGAAGACAGCCGGGGTAATTCACCCCTCCACTTT

clone_size: NA
d_call: NA
v_call: TRBV20-1
cdr3_length: 15
j_call: TRBJ1-2
cdr3_aa: CSARDRGRGHTDYTF
cdr3_nt: TGCAGTGCTAGAGATAGGGGCAGGGGTCACACCGACTACACCTTC

clone_size: NA
d_call: NA
v_call: TRBV5-1
cdr3_length: 13
j_call: TRBJ1-2
cdr3_aa: CASSFQTRYGYTF
cdr3_nt: TGCGCCAGCAGCTTTCAAACGCGCTATGGCTACACCTTC

clone_size: many
d_call: TRBD2
v_call: TRBV20-1
cdr3_length: 14
j_call: TRBJ2-4
cdr3_aa: CSVWTSGDKNIQYF
cdr3_nt: TGCAGTGTCTGGACTAGCGGGGACAAAAACATTCAGTACTTC

clone_size: NA
d_call: NA
v_call: TRBV27
cdr3_length: 14
j_call: TRBJ2-1
cdr3_aa: CASSFVGGGNEQFF
cdr3_nt: TGTGCCAGCAGTTTCGTGGGTGGGGGCAATGAGCAGTTCTTC

clone_size: NA
d_call: NA
v_call: TRBV6-6
cdr3_length: 16
j_call: TRBJ1-1
cdr3_aa: CASSFPLTVKNTEAFF
cdr3_nt: TGTGCCAGCAGTTTCCCCCTGACAGTGAAGAACACTGAAGCTTTCTTT

clone_size: NA
d_call: TRBD1
v_call: TRBV5-6
cdr3_length: 15
j_call: TRBJ2-1
cdr3_aa: CASSLRRQGTDEQFF
cdr3_nt: TGTGCCAGCAGCTTGCGGCGACAGGGAACCGATGAGCAGTTCTTC

clone_size: NA
d_call: NA
v_call: TRBV28
cdr3_length: 15
j_call: TRBJ2-7
cdr3_aa: CASSPPVTETYEQYF
cdr3_nt: TGTGCCAGCAGTCCGCCAGTGACAGAAACCTACGAGCAGTACTTC

clone_size: NA
d_call: TRBD1
v_call: TRBV20-1
cdr3_length: 16
j_call: TRBJ1-1
cdr3_aa: CSARKTGGIMNTEAFF
cdr3_nt: TGCAGTGCTAGAAAGACAGGGGGTATAATGAACACTGAAGCTTTCTTT

clone_size: few
d_call: NA
v_call: TRBV28
cdr3_length: 16
j_call: TRBJ1-2
cdr3_aa: CASSFLGRGGGYGYTF
cdr3_nt: TGTGCCAGCAGTTTTCTTGGCCGGGGGGGAGGCTATGGCTACACCTTC

clone_size: NA
d_call: TRBD2
v_call: TRBV3-1
cdr3_length: 15
j_call: TRBJ2-3
cdr3_aa: CASSQVLAGTDTQYF
cdr3_nt: TGTGCCAGCAGCCAAGTCCTAGCGGGGACAGATACGCAGTATTTT

clone_size: few
d_call: NA
v_call: TRBV21-1
cdr3_length: 15
j_call: TRBJ2-1
cdr3_aa: CASSKDCGTGNEQFF
cdr3_nt: TGTGCCAGCAGCAAAGACTGCGGGACGGGCAATGAGCAGTTCTTC

clone_size: NA
d_call: TRBD2
v_call: TRBV10-3
cdr3_length: 15
j_call: TRBJ2-5
cdr3_aa: CAIRGGLGGQETQYF
cdr3_nt: TGTGCCATCAGGGGGGGACTAGGAGGCCAGGAGACCCAGTACTTC

clone_size: NA
d_call: NA
v_call: TRBV12-3/TRBV12-4
cdr3_length: 15
j_call: TRBJ1-4
cdr3_aa: CASSWGQGGGEKLFF
cdr3_nt: TGTGCCAGCAGTTGGGGGCAGGGTGGCGGTGAAAAACTGTTTTTT

clone_size: few
d_call: TRBD2
v_call: TRBV29-1
cdr3_length: 16
j_call: TRBJ2-3
cdr3_aa: CSVPKGTGGGADTQYF
cdr3_nt: TGCAGCGTCCCCAAGGGGACGGGGGGAGGTGCAGATACGCAGTATTTT

clone_size: NA
d_call: NA
v_call: TRBV5-6
cdr3_length: 14
j_call: TRBJ1-5
cdr3_aa: CASSPRRNNQPQHF
cdr3_nt: TGTGCCAGCAGCCCTCGACGGAACAATCAGCCCCAGCATTTT

clone_size: NA
d_call: NA
v_call: TRBV7-8
cdr3_length: 13
j_call: TRBJ2-5
cdr3_aa: CASSAGSLETQYF
cdr3_nt: TGTGCCAGCAGCGCCGGGTCTTTAGAGACCCAGTACTTC

clone_size: few
d_call: TRBD1
v_call: TRBV6-4
cdr3_length: 15
j_call: TRBJ2-5
cdr3_aa: CASSTGTGGGETQYF
cdr3_nt: TGTGCCAGCAGCACCGGGACAGGGGGCGGTGAGACCCAGTACTTC

clone_size: NA
d_call: NA
v_call: TRBV12-3/TRBV12-4
cdr3_length: 14
j_call: TRBJ2-5
cdr3_aa: CASTLAGQGETQYF
cdr3_nt: TGTGCCAGCACCTTAGCGGGACAGGGAGAGACCCAGTACTTC

clone_size: NA
d_call: NA
v_call: TRBV28
cdr3_length: 15
j_call: TRBJ1-2
cdr3_aa: CASTNLGVANYGYTF
cdr3_nt: TGTGCCAGCACCAACTTGGGGGTAGCTAACTATGGCTACACCTTC

clone_size: NA
d_call: TRBD1
v_call: TRBV6-4
cdr3_length: 15
j_call: TRBJ2-3
cdr3_aa: CANSAGQGSTDTQYF
cdr3_nt: TGTGCCAACAGTGCGGGACAGGGAAGTACAGATACGCAGTATTTT

clone_size: NA
d_call: NA
v_call: TRBV7-2
cdr3_length: 12
j_call: TRBJ2-4
cdr3_aa: CASSPMTSGQYF
cdr3_nt: TGTGCCAGCAGCCCGATGACATCAGGGCAGTACTTC

clone_size: many
d_call: TRBD1
v_call: TRBV4-3
cdr3_length: 19
j_call: TRBJ2-5
cdr3_aa: CASSHSSSRQGAPSETQYF
cdr3_nt: TGCGCCAGCAGCCACTCCTCCTCTCGGCAGGGGGCACCGTCAGAGACCCAGTACTTC

clone_size: NA
d_call: TRBD2
v_call: TRBV29-1
cdr3_length: 15
j_call: TRBJ2-3
cdr3_aa: CSSPGGSGGTDTQYF
cdr3_nt: TGCAGCTCCCCAGGTGGTAGCGGGGGCACAGATACGCAGTATTTT

clone_size: NA
d_call: NA
v_call: TRBV27
cdr3_length: 14
j_call: TRBJ1-2
cdr3_aa: CASSPATGGYGYTF
cdr3_nt: TGTGCCAGCAGTCCCGCAACCGGGGGGTATGGCTACACCTTC

clone_size: NA
d_call: TRBD2
v_call: TRBV4-2
cdr3_length: 15
j_call: TRBJ2-3
cdr3_aa: CASSQGASGGDTQYF
cdr3_nt: TGTGCCAGCAGCCAAGGGGCTAGCGGGGGGGACACGCAGTATTTT

clone_size: NA
d_call: TRBD1
v_call: TRBV4-2
cdr3_length: 16
j_call: TRBJ1-2
cdr3_aa: CASSQGSGTEDYGYTF
cdr3_nt: TGTGCCAGCAGCCAAGGCTCCGGGACAGAGGACTATGGCTACACCTTC

clone_size: NA
d_call: NA
v_call: TRBV7-2
cdr3_length: 15
j_call: TRBJ1-1
cdr3_aa: CASSPDSRMNTEAFF
cdr3_nt: TGTGCCAGCAGCCCGGACAGCCGTATGAACACTGAAGCTTTCTTT

clone_size: few
d_call: TRBD1
v_call: TRBV5-6
cdr3_length: 15
j_call: TRBJ2-1
cdr3_aa: CASNPDRGPYNEQFF
cdr3_nt: TGTGCCAGCAACCCTGACAGGGGGCCGTACAATGAGCAGTTCTTC

clone_size: NA
d_call: NA
v_call: TRBV29-1
cdr3_length: 13
j_call: TRBJ1-2
cdr3_aa: CSVGRSPNYGYTF
cdr3_nt: TGCAGCGTTGGGAGGAGTCCCAACTATGGCTACACCTTC

clone_size: few
d_call: NA
v_call: TRBV7-2
cdr3_length: 17
j_call: TRBJ2-5
cdr3_aa: CASSANRLLFGQETQYF
cdr3_nt: TGTGCCAGCAGCGCCAACAGGTTATTATTCGGCCAAGAGACCCAGTACTTC

clone_size: few
d_call: NA
v_call: TRBV10-3
cdr3_length: 16
j_call: TRBJ1-1
cdr3_aa: CAISEDPRQRNTEAFF
cdr3_nt: TGTGCCATCAGTGAGGATCCCAGACAACGGAACACTGAAGCTTTCTTT

clone_size: NA
d_call: NA
v_call: TRBV18
cdr3_length: 12
j_call: TRBJ2-7
cdr3_aa: CASSPSRNEQYF
cdr3_nt: TGTGCCAGCTCACCATCTAGAAACGAGCAGTACTTC

clone_size: few
d_call: NA
v_call: TRBV12-3/TRBV12-4
cdr3_length: 15
j_call: TRBJ1-1
cdr3_aa: CASSLSGEGRMIAFF
cdr3_nt: TGTGCCAGCAGTTTATCGGGGGAGGGTCGGATGATAGCTTTCTTT